This is a list of T cell receptor beta chains from one sample in a study of cytomegalovirus exposure and HLA in healthy donors. Sequencing was performed with immunoSEQ multiplex PCR; in TCRdb, only in-frame clones are kept and a portion is missing. The table has around 130,000 clones, about 9.4% seen once. Sample: PBMCs. Receptors were obtained from a middle-aged woman in good health and CMV-seropositive. The CDR3 runs from the conserved cysteine through the conserved F or W. D genes are given only for firm matches. Expanded clones are given a class, and other clones once, few, many or no size at all.

j_call	clone_size	v_call	d_call	cdr3_aa	cdr3_nt
TRBJ1-2	.	TRBV19	.	CASSIQNYGYTF	TGTGCCAGTAGTATACAGAACTATGGCTACACCTTC
TRBJ1-1	few	TRBV5-1	.	CASSPWAGELNTEAFF	TGCGCCAGCAGCCCGTGGGCAGGGGAGCTGAACACTGAAGCTTTCTTT
TRBJ2-7	.	TRBV18	.	CASSQAGQTYEQYF	TGTGCCAGCTCACAGGCGGGACAGACCTACGAGCAGTACTTC
TRBJ1-2	.	TRBV30	TRBD1	CAWSVQGYESYTF	TGTGCCTGGAGTGTACAGGGGTATGAGAGCTACACCTTC
TRBJ2-3	.	TRBV6-4	TRBD1	CANSAGTGSPITDTQYF	TGTGCCAACAGTGCCGGGACAGGGTCACCCATCACAGATACGCAGTATTTT
TRBJ1-3	.	TRBV19	.	CASSEQSSGNTIYF	TGTGCCAGTAGCGAACAGAGCTCTGGAAACACCATATATTTT
TRBJ1-5	few	TRBV27	.	CASSSFGGLRNQPQHF	TGTGCCAGCAGTTCTTTTGGGGGCCTACGGAATCAGCCCCAGCATTTT
TRBJ2-5	few	TRBV27	.	CASSAQRPWRQETQYF	TGTGCCAGCAGCGCGCAAAGGCCTTGGAGGCAAGAGACCCAGTACTTC
TRBJ1-1	.	TRBV11-1	.	CASSSRRAEDTEAFF	TGTGCCAGCAGCTCTCGGAGGGCTGAGGACACTGAAGCTTTCTTT
TRBJ2-2	few	TRBV5-1	.	CASSLLRGSNTGELFF	TGCGCCAGCAGCTTGTTGAGGGGGAGCAACACCGGGGAGCTGTTTTTT
TRBJ2-1	few	TRBV13	.	CASSQTGLPAIEQFF	TGTGCCAGCAGCCAGACGGGACTCCCTGCCATTGAGCAGTTCTTC
TRBJ1-2	.	TRBV29-1	.	CSVEPLTRGYGYTF	TGCAGCGTTGAACCCCTCACCCGAGGCTATGGCTACACCTTC
TRBJ1-2	.	TRBV6-4	TRBD1	CASILEAGGLGGYTF	TGTGCCAGCATCCTGGAGGCAGGGGGCCTCGGCGGCTACACCTTC
TRBJ2-7	few	TRBV4-1	TRBD2	CASSHSSGGDTYEQYF	TGCGCCAGCAGCCACTCTAGCGGGGGAGATACCTACGAGCAGTACTTC
TRBJ2-6	few	TRBV4-1	.	CASSQEPRGLGANVLTF	TGCGCCAGCAGCCAAGAGCCGCGGGGGCTCGGGGCCAACGTCCTGACTTTC
TRBJ1-1	few	TRBV19	.	CASSQGLNTEAFF	TGTGCCAGTAGTCAGGGCCTGAACACTGAAGCTTTCTTT
TRBJ1-6	.	TRBV9	.	CASSVDVASSYNSPLHF	TGTGCCAGCAGCGTAGATGTAGCCAGCTCCTATAATTCACCCCTCCACTTT
TRBJ2-7	many	TRBV6-6	TRBD1	CASSDADRGREQYF	TGTGCCAGCAGTGACGCGGACAGGGGGCGAGAGCAGTACTTC
TRBJ1-6	few	TRBV5-6	.	CASSFYQGFGNSPLHF	TGTGCCAGCAGCTTTTATCAGGGGTTTGGGAATTCACCCCTCCACTTT
TRBJ1-6	.	TRBV5-1	TRBD1	CASSPGDRGNSPLHF	TGCGCCAGCAGCCCGGGAGACAGGGGGAATTCACCCCTCCACTTT
TRBJ1-4	.	TRBV5-6	.	CASSLGVATNEKLFF	TGTGCCAGCAGCTTGGGAGTTGCAACTAATGAAAAACTGTTTTTT
TRBJ1-1	few	TRBV27	.	CASSPTVNTEAFF	TGTGCCAGCAGCCCGACAGTGAACACTGAAGCTTTCTTT
TRBJ2-3	few	TRBV11-3	.	CASSSGLSAGRGTDTQYF	TGTGCCAGCAGCTCCGGCTTATCGGCGGGGCGAGGCACAGATACGCAGTATTTT
TRBJ1-2	.	TRBV7-3	.	CASSARTMGGYTF	TGTGCCAGCAGCGCCCGGACTATGGGAGGCTACACCTTC
TRBJ1-1	.	TRBV29-1	.	CSVYGGDRWMNTEAFF	TGCAGCGTTTATGGCGGAGACAGGTGGATGAACACTGAAGCTTTCTTT
TRBJ1-2	few	TRBV2	.	CASSDLYGYTF	TGTGCCAGCAGTGACCTCTATGGCTACACCTTC